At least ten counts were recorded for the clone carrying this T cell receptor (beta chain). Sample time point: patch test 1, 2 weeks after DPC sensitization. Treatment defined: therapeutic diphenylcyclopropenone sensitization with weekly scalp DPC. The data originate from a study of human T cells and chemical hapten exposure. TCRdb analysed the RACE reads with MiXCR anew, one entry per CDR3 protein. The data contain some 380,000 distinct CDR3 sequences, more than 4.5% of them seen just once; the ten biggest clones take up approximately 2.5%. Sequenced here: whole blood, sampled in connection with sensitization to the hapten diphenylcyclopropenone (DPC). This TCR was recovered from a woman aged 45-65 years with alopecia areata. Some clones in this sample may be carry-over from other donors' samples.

The CDR3 bases are TGTGCCAGCACCGCAGATACGCAGTATTTT. It encodes CASTADTQYF. This chain uses TRBV2 with TRBJ2-3; D not resolved. The V and J ends lost 7 bases and 4 bases respectively, with 3 bases between them. The CDR3 extends over 10 amino acids. Germline V gene sequence: CDR1 SNHLY, CDR2 FYNNEI.